These 6 T cell receptor beta chains were sequenced from one sample in a study of blood T cell repertoires in COVID-19. The protocol was immunoSEQ multiplex PCR, while the TCRdb copy is restricted to in-frame clones and leaves out a portion. The sample shows about 160,000 clones, roughly 79% of them seen only once. Source material: peripheral blood. These receptors originate from a woman over 75 with acute or convalescent COVID-19.

V and J are TRBV7-9 and TRBJ2-3, with no clear D. The germline V gene has CDR1 SEHNR and CDR2 FQNEAQ (reference sequence). This CDR3 has 13 residues. V lost 10 bases and J lost 1, with 12 bases in between. CDR3 sequence (DNA): TGTGCCACGAAACCCTCAGGCACAGATACGCAGTATTTT. Amino acid sequence: CATKPSGTDTQYF.

This sequence joins TRBV27 and TRBJ2-2; TRBD2 agrees at 10 bases. This CDR3 has 17 amino acids. The V gene's germline CDR1 is MNHEY and CDR2 SMNVEV (reference sequence). The J segment lost 2 bases and the V segment lost 4 bases, leaving 7 bases of the junction unmatched. The CDR3 loop is CASSSKRTSGNTGELFF. The DNA for the CDR3 is TGTGCCAGCAGTTCCAAGCGGACTAGCGGAAACACCGGGGAGCTGTTTTTT.

This rearrangement joins TRBV27 to TRBJ1-2; possibly TRBD1 for D (6 bases). With 8 bases removed from V and 2 bases from J, the gap between germline ends came to 15 bases. The CDR3 is 14 residues long. CDR1 and CDR2 (germline): MNHEY, SMNVEV (reference sequence). The CDR3 DNA is TGTGCCAGCCGACTCCAGGGGCCCAACTATGGCTACACCTTC. The encoded protein is CASRLQGPNYGYTF.

The rearrangement joins TRBV15 to TRBJ2-3; the D is unclear. V lost 2 bases to trimming and J lost 2 bases, with 14 bases between them. CDR1 and CDR2 (germline): LNHNV, YYDKDF (reference sequence). The CDR3 covers 16 residues. CDR3 protein: CATSRRQATNTDTQYF. The CDR3 DNA reads as TGTGCCACCAGCAGAAGGCAGGCCACCAACACAGATACGCAGTATTTT.

V gene TRBV9 combines with J gene TRBJ1-1, with TRBD1 as a possible D gene (5 bases). V was trimmed by 4 bases and J by 10 bases, leaving 14 bases between them. The CDR3 is 12 amino acids. Germline V gene sequence: CDR1 SGDLS, CDR2 YYNGEE. The DNA of the CDR3 is TGTGCCAGCAGCCCGACGGACATGGCAGCTTTCTTT. Translating it yields CASSPTDMAAFF.

The chain has TRBV29-1 and TRBJ2-7, with D tentatively TRBD1 (5 bases). CDR1 SQVTM and CDR2 ANQGSEA come from the germline V gene. The ends were cut back, 4 bases at V and 5 bases at J, with 12 bases in the middle. The CDR3 spans 12 residues. As DNA, the CDR3 is TGCAGCGTTGGTAGGGGAAAGGACGAGCAGTACTTC. This gives the protein CSVGRGKDEQYF.